The next 4 T cell receptor beta chains were all read from a single sample in a study of monozygotic twins with inflammatory bowel disease. TCRdb reprocessed the 5' RACE reads and reports one entry per CDR3 protein, with no DNA. The sample totals some 300,000 distinct CDR3 sequences. The sequenced sample was blood. All receptors come from a human donor with ulcerative colitis or Crohn's disease, or a healthy co-twin of an affected twin (not recorded which).

V usage is TRBV6-5 and J usage is TRBJ2-7; no DNA is available, so the TRBD1 call from TCRdb remains unchecked. The length of the CDR3 is 16 residues. CDR1 is MNHEY and CDR2 is SVGAGI in the germline V gene. The CDR3 sequence: CASSSFGAGDSYEQYF.

The chain uses TRBV7-9 and TRBJ1-5; the TRBD1 assignment by TCRdb is unverifiable without DNA. Looked up from germline, CDR1 is SEHNR and CDR2 is FQNEAQ (reference sequence). This CDR3 comprises 13 residues. The CDR3: CASSLNTGQPQHF.

The V and J genes are TRBV2 and TRBJ1-4. The CDR3 runs to 11 residues. The germline V gene has CDR1 SNHLY and CDR2 FYNNEI. The CDR3 sequence is CASGGGGKLFF. Drawing the rest from reference TRBV2 and TRBJ1-4, the complete variable domain is EPEVTQTPSHQVTQMGQEVILRCVPISNHLYFYWYRQILGQKVEFLVSFYNNEISEKSEIFDDQFSVERPDGSNFTLKIRSTKLEDSAMYFCASGGGGKLFFGSGTQLSVL.

This rearrangement joins TRBV12-3 or TRBV12-4 to TRBJ2-1; TCRdb proposes TRBD2, but this gene call is untestable without DNA. The CDR3 spans 15 residues. This CDR3 is CASSQRGGVRNEQFF.